Following are 30 T cell receptor beta chains from one sample sequenced in a study of identical twins' blood T cells (dated by TCRdb to 2013 to 2014). Library preparation used 5' RACE. The instrument was an Illumina Genome Analyzer IIx. TCRdb redid the processing of the public reads, applying fastp at Q25 and MiXCR, and retained in-frame beta chains. Merged by CDR3 protein, the rows form single entries marked with the most common genes and DNA. Here the sample has a few hundred thousand distinct CDR3 sequences; 28% occur a single time. The ten largest clonotypes hold more than 5.5% of the sample. The sequenced sample was PBMCs. Receptor source: a woman aged 18-55 years in good health.

This clonotype was recorded a few times. This rearrangement joins TRBV7-2 to TRBJ2-4; 9 bases are shared with TRBD2. The germline V gene encodes CDR1 SGHTA and CDR2 FQGNSA. The CDR3 length is 20 residues. With 3 bases clipped from V and 0 bases from J, the junction kept 15 bases outside the gene matches. This chain's CDR3 is CASSFLRGRAVLAAKNIQYF. The CDR3 bases are TGTGCCAGCAGCTTTCTTCGCGGGAGGGCCGTTCTGGCAGCCAAAAACATTCAGTACTTC.

A remark on this clonotype: A much larger clone lies one base from this, so it may be a read error. The V and J genes are TRBV3-1 and TRBJ1-1; D remains unclear. Looked up from germline, CDR1 is LGHDT and CDR2 is YNNKEL (reference sequence). This CDR3 contains 13 residues. The CDR3 loop is CASSTGLNTEAYF. CDR3 in DNA: TGTGCCAGCTCCACTGGACTGAACACTGAAGCTTACTTT.

In this sample, this clonotype turned up a few times. The V gene is TRBV19, the J gene TRBJ1-2; the D gene is possibly TRBD1 (5 bases). Germline values: CDR1 LNHDA, CDR2 SQIVND (reference sequence). This CDR3 contains 14 residues. V lost 11 bases and J 2 bases, leaving 18 bases between the germline ends. The CDR3 bases are TGTGCCGCAGGAGTCGGGACGGTGAACTATGGCTACACCTTC. Translating it yields CAAGVGTVNYGYTF.

A few counts support this clonotype. The chain uses TRBV7-2 and TRBJ1-1, with a tentative D call TRBD1 (6 bases). Germline lookup yields CDR1 SGHTA and CDR2 FQGNSA. The length of the CDR3 is 13 residues. The V gene lost 1 base and the J gene lost 10 bases, with 13 bases spanning the gap. CDR3 loop: CASSLEGGVGAFF. CDR3 in DNA: TGTGCCAGCAGCTTAGAAGGGGGGGTCGGAGCTTTCTTT.

This clonotype appeared a few times. The rearrangement joins TRBV5-1 to TRBJ2-2, with unresolved D. The CDR3 extends over 15 amino acids. V was cut by 1 base and J by 2 bases, with 9 bases left in between. Germline V gene sequence: CDR1 SGHRS, CDR2 YFSETQ. CDR3 DNA: TGCGCCAGCAGCTTGAGACCATTCAACACCGGGGAGCTGTTTTTT. It yields the protein CASSLRPFNTGELFF.

The CDR3 nucleotides read TGTGCCAGCAGGCGGGACACCTCTCTCAATGAGCAGTTCTTC. It encodes CASRRDTSLNEQFF. The rearrangement links TRBV12-3 or TRBV12-4 to TRBJ2-1; D possibly matches TRBD1 or TRBD2 (6 bases each). The CDR3 is 14 amino acids. Trimming removed 6 bases at V and 6 bases at J, with 15 bases between.

This clonotype has more than one count but fewer than ten. The chain couples TRBV6-2 or TRBV6-3 to TRBJ2-5, with TRBD2 matching 7 bases. J gave up 4 bases and V 7 bases, and 9 bases lay outside the gene matches. The CDR3 totals 14 residues. Germline values: CDR1 MNHEY, CDR2 SVGEGT. CDR3 loop: CASNSGRFGETQYF. In nucleotides, the CDR3 is TGTGCCAGCAATTCCGGGAGGTTTGGAGAGACCCAGTACTTC.

This chain joins TRBV27 and TRBJ1-2; TRBD1 aligns across 8 bases. Trimming removed 5 bases from V and 7 bases from J; junction bases left unmatched: 6. The CDR3 consists of 13 residues. Germline-derived CDR1 and CDR2 are MNHEY and SMNVEV (reference sequence). The DNA of the CDR3 is TGTGCCAGCAGTGGACAGGGTCGCTGTGGCTACACCTTC. As protein: CASSGQGRCGYTF.

This clonotype was seen repeatedly, ten times or more. CDR3 amino acids: CSVVSLAGPLNEQFF. CDR3 in DNA: TGCAGCGTTGTATCTCTAGCGGGACCTCTCAATGAGCAGTTCTTC. The chain carries TRBV29-1 and TRBJ2-1; 9 bases are shared with TRBD2. Germline V gene lookup returns CDR1 SQVTM and CDR2 ANQGSEA. The V segment lost 4 bases and the J segment 6 bases; nucleotides outside the gene matches: 10. This CDR3 spans 15 amino acids.

This clonotype turned up a few times. CDR3 in DNA: TGTGCCAGCAGCGTAGATAATGATGAGCAGTTCTTC. Its translation: CASSVDNDEQFF. The chain couples TRBV9 to TRBJ2-1; D remains unclear. Looked up from germline, CDR1 is SGDLS and CDR2 is YYNGEE. The CDR3 extends over 12 amino acids. V was pared by 0 bases and J by 8 bases, with 6 bases between.

Comments on this clonotype: A much larger clone differs from this one at a single base, so this may be a read error. The chain recombines TRBV29-1 with TRBJ1-1; no clear D gene. The germline V gene has CDR1 SQVTM and CDR2 ANQGSEA. The CDR3 runs 14 residues. CDR3 in DNA: TGCAGCGCTTCGCCGAATCCGAGAAACACTGGAGCTTTCTTT. It codes for CSASPNPRNTGAFF.

Details on this clonotype: One junction end does not reproduce the germline sequence, and a read error may be involved. The chain carries TRBV10-3 and TRBJ1-1, with D hard to call. The germline V gene encodes CDR1 ENHRY and CDR2 SYGVKD. CDR3 length equals 15 residues. The CDR3 loop is CATSERVAEYTEAFF. In DNA form, the CDR3 reads TGTGCCACCAGTGAGAGGGTGGCAGAATACACTGAAGCTTTCTTT.

This clonotype showed up many times. This chain uses TRBV15 with TRBJ1-6; 8 nucleotides line up with TRBD1. Germline V gene sequence: CDR1 LNHNV, CDR2 YYDKDF (reference sequence). Unmatched junction bases numbered 7, after V lost 5 bases and J lost 10 bases. The CDR3 consists of 14 residues. CDR3 region: CATSLDRVYSPLHF. The CDR3, as DNA: TGTGCCACCAGCTTGGACAGGGTATACTCACCCCTCCACTTT. Using reference TRBV15 and TRBJ1-6 for the parts outside the CDR3, the full variable domain is DAMVIQNPRYQVTQFGKPVTLSCSQTLNHNVMYWYQQKSSQAPKLLFHYYDKDFNNEADTPDNFQSRRPNTSFCFLDIRSPGLGDTAMYLCATSLDRVYSPLHFGNGTRLTVT.

This clonotype was recorded a few times. This chain links TRBV4-1 with TRBJ2-3; D may be TRBD1 or TRBD2 (5 bases each). The germline V and J ends were trimmed by 0 bases and 7 bases, with 23 bases remaining between them. This CDR3 has 18 amino acids. Germline CDR1 MGHRA, CDR2 YSYEKL. CDR3 nucleotides: TGCGCCAGCAGCCAAGAAGATCGGGGCCCCCTTGGATTGAATACGCAGTATTTT. Translated, it gives CASSQEDRGPLGLNTQYF.

A few counts support this clonotype. The chain employs TRBV6-6 and TRBJ1-1; D call uncertain. With 2 bases removed from V and 2 bases from J, the gap between germline ends came to 9 bases. The CDR3 consists of 14 residues. Germline CDR1 MNHNY, CDR2 SVGAGI (reference sequence). CDR3 sequence reads: CASSYERSNTEAFF. CDR3 sequence (DNA): TGTGCCAGCAGTTACGAGCGAAGTAACACTGAAGCTTTCTTT.

This clonotype occurred a few times. The V and J genes are TRBV29-1 and TRBJ1-1; TRBD1 matches 7 bases. Germline V CDR1 and CDR2: SQVTM, ANQGSEA. The trim removed 7 bases at V and 6 bases at J, leaving 8 bases unmatched. This CDR3 is built from 12 residues. For the CDR3, the DNA is TGCAGCGGGAATTCAGGGGGGGCTGAAGCTTTCTTT. Protein sequence: CSGNSGGAEAFF.

V usage is TRBV19 and J usage is TRBJ1-4; D might be TRBD1 (6 bases). V was cut by 1 base and J by 8 bases, with 14 bases left in between. The CDR3 contains 15 residues. Germline loops: CDR1 LNHDA, CDR2 SQIVND (reference sequence). DNA for the CDR3: TGTGCCAGTAGTATAGGACAGGCCTCGCGGGAAAAACTGTTTTTT. It yields the protein CASSIGQASREKLFF. The variable domain in full, with the rest retrieved from reference TRBV19 and TRBJ1-4, is DGGITQSPKYLFRKEGQNVTLSCEQNLNHDAMYWYRQDPGQGLRLIYYSQIVNDFQKGDIAEGYSVSREKKESFPLTVTSAQKNPTAFYLCASSIGQASREKLFFGSGTQLSVL.

This clonotype was seen more than once but under ten times. The V and J genes are TRBV4-3 and TRBJ2-1; D is unresolved. Germline V gives CDR1 LGHNA, CDR2 YSLEER. CDR3 length equals 13 residues. V lost 1 base and J 3 bases, leaving 4 bases between the germline ends. CDR3 loop: CASSQAGYNEQFF. DNA for the CDR3: TGCGCCAGCAGCCAAGCTGGCTACAATGAGCAGTTCTTC.

This clonotype was seen a handful of times. The chain is built from TRBV20-1 and TRBJ2-5; a possible D gene is TRBD2 (6 bases). In germline, CDR1 is DFQATT, CDR2 SNEGSKA (reference sequence). V lost 5 bases and J 4 bases, leaving 11 bases between the germline ends. CDR3 length equals 12 residues. CDR3 in amino acids: CSASRGGETQYF. The DNA for the CDR3 is TGCAGTGCTTCTCGGGGAGGAGAGACCCAGTACTTC.

As concerns this clonotype: The final CDR3 position lacks the conserved phenylalanine or tryptophan, pointing to a likely read error. The chain links TRBV18 to TRBJ1-1, with D possibly matching TRBD1 (5 bases). V lost 3 bases and J 2 bases, leaving 16 bases between the germline ends. Germline assignment: CDR1 KGHSH and CDR2 LQKENI. The CDR3 sequence is 16 residues long. The CDR3 nucleotides read TGTGCCAGCTCACCGGGACTGTCAAGAACCAACACTGAAGCTTTCCTT. Amino acid sequence: CASSPGLSRTNTEAFL.

CDR3 sequence reads: CASSRDQDCYTF. The CDR3 DNA is TGTGCCAGCTCACGAGATCAGGATTGCTACACCTTC. The chain links TRBV18 to TRBJ1-2, with D hard to call. The CDR3 sequence is 12 residues long. Germline CDR1 and CDR2: KGHSH and LQKENI. Trimming shortened V by 4 bases and J by 9 bases, and 12 bases separated the two germline ends.

Only a few counts were recorded for this clonotype. The chain recombines TRBV6-5 with TRBJ2-1; D is unclear. CDR1 is MNHEY and CDR2 is SVGAGI in the germline V gene. With 4 bases removed from V and 8 bases from J, the gap between germline ends came to 18 bases. This CDR3 region has 15 residues. The CDR3 spells CASSSARASYDEQFF. CDR3 DNA sequence: TGTGCCAGCAGTTCGGCCCGGGCTTCTTACGATGAGCAGTTCTTC.

Points on this clonotype: Possible read error: a much larger clone is one base away. CDR3 in DNA: TGTGCCAGCAGCCAACCGCTTTGGGTCGAGCAGTACTTC. Its translation is CASSQPLWVEQYF. V usage is TRBV16 and J usage is TRBJ2-7; no reliable D call. Germline CDR1 KGHSY, CDR2 FQNENV. Trimming cost V 2 bases and J 6 bases, with 11 bases left between them. CDR3 length equals 13 residues.

This clonotype was counted between two and nine times. The chain has TRBV20-1 and TRBJ2-3, with 7 bases lining up with TRBD2. The germline gives CDR1 DFQATT, CDR2 SNEGSKA (reference sequence). Germline trimming cut 4 bases from V and 2 bases from J; bases unmatched to any gene: 21. The CDR3 totals 19 residues. DNA of the CDR3: TGCAGTGCTAAAATCACCGGGCAAAAGACAGCGGGATTCACAGATACGCAGTATTTT. Protein: CSAKITGQKTAGFTDTQYF.

This clonotype was counted only a few times. The V and J genes are TRBV29-1 and TRBJ1-4; 7 bases are a match to TRBD1. CDR3 length: 12 residues. CDR1 and CDR2 from the germline V gene are SQVTM and ANQGSEA. V was pared by 6 bases and J by 6 bases, with 4 bases of the junction left unmatched. CDR3 amino acids: CSVGQGDEKLFF. CDR3 bases: TGCAGCGTCGGGCAGGGGGATGAAAAACTGTTTTTT.

This clonotype has ten or more counts. The rearrangement links TRBV5-6 to TRBJ1-2; 8 positions agree with TRBD1. This CDR3 is built from 14 residues. CDR1 and CDR2 (germline): SGHDT, YYEEEE. V shed 7 bases and J 4 bases; nucleotides not matched to a gene: 9. Here the CDR3 reads CASFYPGQAYGYTF. The DNA of the CDR3 is TGTGCCAGCTTCTACCCGGGACAGGCCTATGGCTACACCTTC.

V gene TRBV20-1 combines with J gene TRBJ1-1, with D unclear. Germline CDR1 is DFQATT and CDR2 is SNEGSKA (reference sequence). The CDR3 is 11 residues long. Trimming cost V 6 bases and J 4 bases, with 9 bases left between them. The CDR3, as DNA: TGCAGTGCCCCGTTCGGCACTGAAGCTTTCTTT. Residues: CSAPFGTEAFF.

In its sample, this clonotype was seen a few times. The V gene is TRBV20-1, the J gene TRBJ1-5; D perhaps matches TRBD1 (6 bases). This CDR3 is built from 12 residues. Germline-derived CDR1 and CDR2 are DFQATT and SNEGSKA (reference sequence). The V and J ends lost 3 bases and 5 bases respectively, with 8 bases between them. The CDR3 here is CSASKGDQPQHF. The DNA for the CDR3 is TGCAGTGCTAGCAAGGGGGATCAGCCCCAGCATTTT.

Details on this clonotype: This likely comes from a read error, as the CDR3 has no conserved phenylalanine or tryptophan at its end. The chain links TRBV29-1 to TRBJ1-1; no reliable D call. The CDR3 contains 14 residues. Trimming pared 6 bases from V and 1 base from J, leaving 15 bases between. Germline loops: CDR1 SQVTM, CDR2 ANQGSEA. CDR3 residues: CSVGHNPGNTEAFS. In DNA, the CDR3 is TGCAGCGTGGGCCACAACCCAGGGAACACTGAAGCTTTCTCT.

The V gene is TRBV29-1, the J gene TRBJ1-3; D remains unclear. Germline V lookup: CDR1 SQVTM, CDR2 ANQGSEA. CDR3 length: 17 residues. V lost 3 bases and J lost 0, with 18 bases in between. CDR3 sequence: CSVEPPEAGVSGNTIYF. In DNA form, the CDR3 reads TGCAGCGTTGAGCCGCCCGAGGCAGGCGTCTCTGGAAACACCATATATTTT. Complete variable domain (other parts from reference TRBV29-1 and TRBJ1-3): SAVISQKPSRDICQRGTSLTIQCQVDSQVTMMFWYRQQPGQSLTLIATANQGSEATYESGFVIDKFPISRPNLTFSTLTVSNMSPEDSSIYLCSVEPPEAGVSGNTIYFGEGSWLTVV.